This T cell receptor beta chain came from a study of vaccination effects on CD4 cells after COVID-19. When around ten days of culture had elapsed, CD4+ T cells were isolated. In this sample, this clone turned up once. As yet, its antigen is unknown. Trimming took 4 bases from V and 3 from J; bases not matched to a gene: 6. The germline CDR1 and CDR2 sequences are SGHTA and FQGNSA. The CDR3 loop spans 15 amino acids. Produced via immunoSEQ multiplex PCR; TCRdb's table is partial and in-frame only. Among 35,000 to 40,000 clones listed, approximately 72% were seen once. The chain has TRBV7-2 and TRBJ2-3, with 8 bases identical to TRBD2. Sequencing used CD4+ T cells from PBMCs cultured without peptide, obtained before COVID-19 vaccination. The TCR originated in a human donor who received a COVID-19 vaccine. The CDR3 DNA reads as TGTGCCAGCAGCTCGAGGACTAGCCAGACAGATACGCAGTATTTT. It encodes CASSSRTSQTDTQYF.